These T cell receptor beta chains were read from a single sample in a study of cytomegalovirus exposure and HLA in healthy donors. Data came from immunoSEQ multiplex PCR; TCRdb stores just in-frame clones and leaves some out. The data hold 67,000 or so clones, with around 95% observed a single time. Sample: PBMCs. Receptors were obtained from a young man in good health and CMV-seropositive. CDR3s include the opening cysteine and the closing phenylalanine or tryptophan. D genes are given only for firm matches.

>TRBJ2-7|TRBV5-6|-
TGTGCCAGCAGCTTCGGACTCTCCTACGAGCAGTACTTC
CASSFGLSYEQYF
>TRBJ1-3|TRBV18|-
TGTGCCAGCTCACCACAATTGACGGCTCGAATCTCGGGGGGAATAGACACCATATATTTT
CASSPQLTARISGGIDTIYF
>TRBJ1-1|TRBV2|-
TGTGCCAGCAGTAAAGTCCCGCCGGGACACGCGACCTGGGCTTTCTTT
CASSKVPPGHATWAFF
>TRBJ2-1|TRBV7-3|-
TGTGCCAGCAGCCCACGGGGTGGGGTTAATGAGCAGTTCTTC
CASSPRGGVNEQFF
>TRBJ1-4|TRBV28|-
TGTGCCAGCAGGGACAGATCTAATGAAAAACTGTTTTTT
CASRDRSNEKLFF
>TRBJ2-6|TRBV4-1|-
TGCGCCAGCAGCCAAGTAGAGTTACCTGGGGCCAACGTCCTGACTTTC
CASSQVELPGANVLTF
>TRBJ2-5|TRBV6-1|-
TGTGCCAGCAGCCCTTTCCAGCGGGTGTACTTC
CASSPFQRVYF
>TRBJ2-5|TRBV27|TRBD1
TGTGCCAGCAGTCTCTCGGGACAGGGAGAGACCCAGTACTTC
CASSLSGQGETQYF
>TRBJ1-2|TRBV4-2|-
TGTGCCAGCAGCCAGGGGGCACTCTATGGCTACACCTTC
CASSQGALYGYTF
>TRBJ1-4|TRBV9|-
TGTGCCAGCAGCGCCCGGAGCGCAACTAATGAAAAACTGTTTTTT
CASSARSATNEKLFF
>TRBJ2-7|TRBV11-2|-
TGTGCCAGCAGCTTAGAATTCGGTCCGAGCTCCTACGAGCAGTACTTC
CASSLEFGPSSYEQYF
>TRBJ2-7|TRBV19|-
TGTGCCACCGGAGGCGGCCCCTCCTACGAGCAGTACTTC
CATGGGPSYEQYF
>TRBJ2-7|TRBV4-2|-
TGTGCCAGCAGCCAAGAACAGAACTACGAGCAGTACTTC
CASSQEQNYEQYF
>TRBJ2-7|TRBV5-4|TRBD2
TGTGCCAGCAGCTTGGGGACTAGCGACTACGAGCAGTACTTC
CASSLGTSDYEQYF